The 3 T cell receptor beta chains given below trace back to one sample, sequenced in a study of cytomegalovirus exposure and HLA in healthy donors. It was with 60 Vbeta and 13 Jbeta primers that the PCR ran. Sequencing was performed with immunoSEQ multiplex PCR; in TCRdb, only in-frame clones are kept and a portion is missing. The sample consists of 150,000 to 200,000 clones, more than 70% of them appearing once. Sequencing used PBMCs. Every receptor here comes from a male donor in good health and CMV-seropositive.

V and J are TRBV23-1 and TRBJ1-5; 8 bases line up with TRBD1. TRBV23-1 has ORF status, its function being uncertain. Unmatched junction bases numbered 5, after V lost 1 base and J lost 6 bases. The CDR3 extends over 15 amino acids. CDR3 in DNA: TGCGCCAGCAGTCAATGGGGCAGGGGGCTTCAGCCCCAGCATTTT. Protein: CASSQWGRGLQPQHF.

The V call is TRBV15, the J call TRBJ2-7; TRBD2 matches at 16 bases. The CDR3 totals 17 residues. V trimming: 2 bases; J trimming: 2 bases; junction bases outside the gene matches: 3. CDR1 and CDR2 (germline): LNHNV, YYDKDF (reference sequence). The CDR3 spells CATSRLGTSGRAYEQYF. CDR3 sequence (DNA): TGTGCCACCAGCAGACTCGGGACTAGCGGGAGGGCCTACGAGCAGTACTTC.

The gene calls are TRBV29-1 and TRBJ2-6, with 7 bases lining up with TRBD2. V lost 4 bases and J lost 2; bases outside the gene matches: 5. CDR1 is SQVTM and CDR2 is ANQGSEA in the germline V gene. This CDR3 contains 15 residues. Written as DNA, the CDR3 is TGCAGCGTTGCGACGGGAGGAGCTGGGGCCAACGTCCTGACTTTC. Encoded protein: CSVATGGAGANVLTF. Drawing the rest from reference TRBV29-1 and TRBJ2-6, the complete variable domain is SAVISQKPSRDICQRGTSLTIQCQVDSQVTMMFWYRQQPGQSLTLIATANQGSEATYESGFVIDKFPISRPNLTFSTLTVSNMSPEDSSIYLCSVATGGAGANVLTFGAGSRLTVL.